This T cell receptor (beta chain) was sequenced in a study of blood T cells in healthy people across ages. A second PCR of roughly 7 to 11 cycles used a sample-barcoded 5' primer and a J-beta primer mix. Via MiXCR, TCRdb re-called the 5' RACE reads, giving one row per CDR3 protein. Counted here are nearly 1 million distinct CDR3 sequences, roughly 51% occurring once; the ten biggest clones make up about a fifth. This clonotype originated in a woman aged 55-70 years in good health. Sequenced input: blood.

CDR3 sequence reads: CASSLASGGLGTYYERYF. The CDR3 DNA reads as TGTGCCAGCAGCTTAGCTAGCGGGGGGTTGGGTACATACTACGAGCGGTACTTC. The V call is TRBV7-2, the J call TRBJ2-4; 10 positions match TRBD2. The CDR3 extends over 18 amino acids. V shed 0 bases, J shed 15 bases, and the junction held 20 bases outside the gene matches. Germline V gene sequence: CDR1 SGHTA, CDR2 FQGNSA.